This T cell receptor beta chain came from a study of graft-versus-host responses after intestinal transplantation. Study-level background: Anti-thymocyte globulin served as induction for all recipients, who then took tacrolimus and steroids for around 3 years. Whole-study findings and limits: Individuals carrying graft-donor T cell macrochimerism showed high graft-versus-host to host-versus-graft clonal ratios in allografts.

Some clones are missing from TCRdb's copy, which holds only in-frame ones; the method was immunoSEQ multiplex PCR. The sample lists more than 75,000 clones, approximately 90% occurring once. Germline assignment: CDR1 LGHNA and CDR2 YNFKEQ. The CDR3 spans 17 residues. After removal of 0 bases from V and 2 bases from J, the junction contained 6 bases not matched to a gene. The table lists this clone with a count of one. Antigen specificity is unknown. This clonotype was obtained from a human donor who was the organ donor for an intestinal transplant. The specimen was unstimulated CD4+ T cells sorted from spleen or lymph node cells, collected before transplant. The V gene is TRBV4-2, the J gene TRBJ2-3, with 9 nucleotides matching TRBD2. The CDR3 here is CASSQDPAGGYTDTQYF. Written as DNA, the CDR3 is TGTGCCAGCAGCCAAGATCCAGCGGGGGGATACACAGATACGCAGTATTTT.